This T cell receptor beta chain was identified in a study of cytomegalovirus exposure and HLA in healthy donors. The study's findings and limits: The productive fraction for most TCR beta V segments was about 87% or about 30% in an earlier analysis. Usually a TCR sequence was rare, but some public TCRs were found in many donors. One cluster of highly shared sequence variants probably arose as a sequencing artifact. Reported findings show TCR beta sequences accurately forecast HLA-A and HLA-B alleles in most subjects.

There are 17 residues in the CDR3. Trimming cost V 0 bases and J 5 bases, with 17 bases left between them. Germline V CDR1 and CDR2: SNHLY, FYNNEI. Both 60 Vbeta primers and 13 Jbeta primers went into the PCR. The method was immunoSEQ multiplex PCR; TCRdb's version includes in-frame clones alone and lacks a portion of them. The sample records over 150,000 clones, about 85% being singletons. Concerning this clone itself: The antigen remains undetermined.

This receptor was obtained from a boy between 2 and 10 years old in good health and CMV-seronegative. Sequenced sample: PBMCs. This rearrangement joins TRBV2 to TRBJ2-4; possibly TRBD2 for D (5 bases). CDR3 sequence: CASSEARSSRTENIQYF. CDR3 nucleotide sequence: TGTGCCAGCAGTGAAGCGCGGTCTAGCAGGACCGAAAACATTCAGTACTTC.